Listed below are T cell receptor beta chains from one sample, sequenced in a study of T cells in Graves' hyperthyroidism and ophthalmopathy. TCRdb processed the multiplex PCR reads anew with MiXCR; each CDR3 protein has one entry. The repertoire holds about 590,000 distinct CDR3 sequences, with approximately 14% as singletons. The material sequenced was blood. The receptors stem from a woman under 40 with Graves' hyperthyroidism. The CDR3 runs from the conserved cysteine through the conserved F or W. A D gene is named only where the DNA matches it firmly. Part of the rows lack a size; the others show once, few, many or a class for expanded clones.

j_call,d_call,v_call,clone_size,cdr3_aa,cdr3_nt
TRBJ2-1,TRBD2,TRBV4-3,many,CASSQGNGLAGVVQFF,TGCGCCAGCAGCCAAGGGAATGGACTAGCGGGAGTGGTGCAGTTCTTC
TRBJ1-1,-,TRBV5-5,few,CASSSGGVIEAFF,TGTGCCAGCAGCTCGGGCGGCGTAATCGAAGCTTTCTTT
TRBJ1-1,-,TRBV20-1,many,CSARRGSTEAFF,TGCAGTGCTAGAAGGGGGAGCACTGAAGCTTTCTTT
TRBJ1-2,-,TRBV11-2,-,CASSVSGVGGYTF,TGTGCCAGCAGCGTATCAGGGGTGGGTGGCTACACCTTC
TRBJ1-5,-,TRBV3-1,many,CASSPRRANQPQHF,TGTGCCAGCAGCCCCCGGAGGGCCAATCAGCCCCAGCATTTT
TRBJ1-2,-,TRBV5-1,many,CASSLAPGAGRGYTF,TGCGCCAGCAGCTTGGCCCCTGGGGCGGGGCGTGGCTACACCTTC
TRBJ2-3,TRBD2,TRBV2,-,CASTNSGLPLTDTQYF,TGTGCCAGTACTAACTCGGGACTACCCCTCACAGATACGCAGTATTTT
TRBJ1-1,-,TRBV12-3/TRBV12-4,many,CASSVIEGTEAFF,TGTGCCAGCAGTGTTATAGAGGGCACTGAAGCTTTCTTT
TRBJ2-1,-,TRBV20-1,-,CSARGLSGAYNEQFF,TGCAGTGCTAGAGGTCTGTCAGGAGCCTACAATGAGCAGTTCTTC
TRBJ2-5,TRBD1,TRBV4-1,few,CASRILDRAEETQYF,TGCGCCAGCAGGATACTTGACAGGGCGGAAGAGACCCAGTACTTC
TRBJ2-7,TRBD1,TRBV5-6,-,CASSLDLAGGSYGQYF,TGTGCCAGCAGCTTGGACCTGGCAGGGGGCTCCTACGGGCAGTACTTC
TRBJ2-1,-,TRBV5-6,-,CASSLGVTSQRGCSYNEQFF,TGTGCCAGCAGCTTGGGGGTAACAAGCCAGCGCGGGTGCTCCTACAATGAGCAGTTCTTC
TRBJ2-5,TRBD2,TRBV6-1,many,CASSARTSGFGVETQYF,TGTGCCAGCAGTGCCCGGACTAGCGGTTTCGGGGTGGAGACCCAGTACTTC
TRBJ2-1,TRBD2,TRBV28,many,CASSPRLGRDNEQFF,TGTGCCAGCAGTCCCCGGCTTGGGAGGGACAATGAGCAGTTCTTC
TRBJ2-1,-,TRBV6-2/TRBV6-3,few,CASSVEPSYNEQFF,TGTGCCAGCAGTGTCGAACCCTCCTACAATGAGCAGTTCTTC
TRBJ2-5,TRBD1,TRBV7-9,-,CASSSGTGKEGQYF,TGTGCCAGCAGCTCCGGGACAGGGAAAGAAGGCCAGTACTTC
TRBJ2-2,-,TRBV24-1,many,CATSGTDWRNTGELFF,TGTGCCACCAGTGGGACCGACTGGCGGAACACCGGGGAGCTGTTTTTT
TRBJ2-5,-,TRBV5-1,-,CASSIHRVGGETQYF,TGCGCCAGCAGCATCCACAGGGTCGGCGGGGAGACCCAGTACTTC
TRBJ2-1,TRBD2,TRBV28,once,CASSLSAGGGNEQFF,TGTGCCAGCAGTTTATCTGCGGGGGGGGGGAATGAGCAGTTCTTC
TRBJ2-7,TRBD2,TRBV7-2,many,CASSFRLAAYEQYF,TGTGCCAGCAGCTTTAGACTAGCGGCCTACGAGCAGTACTTC
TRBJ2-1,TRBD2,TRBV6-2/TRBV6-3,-,CASSDPGLAGDEQFF,TGTGCCAGCAGTGACCCCGGACTAGCGGGAGATGAGCAGTTCTTC
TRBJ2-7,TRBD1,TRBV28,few,CASSLWGQGDSYEQYF,TGTGCCAGCAGTTTATGGGGACAGGGGGATTCCTACGAGCAGTACTTC
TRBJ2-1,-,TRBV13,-,CASSLRLSNEQFF,TGTGCCAGCAGCCTAAGGCTATCCAATGAGCAGTTCTTC
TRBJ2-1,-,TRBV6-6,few,CASSYSRTKGVNNEQFF,TGTGCCAGCAGTTACTCGAGAACAAAAGGGGTCAACAATGAGCAGTTCTTC
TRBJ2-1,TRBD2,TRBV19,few,CASSMGRGSSYNEQFF,TGTGCCAGTAGTATGGGGCGGGGGAGCTCCTACAATGAGCAGTTCTTC
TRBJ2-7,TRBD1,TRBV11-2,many,CASSLAGTGHYEQYF,TGTGCCAGCAGCTTAGCGGGGACAGGGCACTACGAGCAGTACTTC
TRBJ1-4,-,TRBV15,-,CATSRQGNEKLFF,TGTGCCACCAGCAGACAAGGGAACGAAAAACTGTTTTTT
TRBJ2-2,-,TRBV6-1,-,CASLPSENTGELFF,TGTGCCAGCCTACCCAGCGAGAACACCGGGGAGCTGTTTTTT
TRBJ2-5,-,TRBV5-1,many,CASAPRVGQETQYF,TGCGCCAGCGCCCCCCGGGTAGGCCAAGAGACCCAGTACTTC
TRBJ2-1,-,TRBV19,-,CASSLIGAGKAYNEQFF,TGTGCCAGTAGCCTAATTGGGGCAGGTAAGGCCTACAATGAGCAGTTCTTC
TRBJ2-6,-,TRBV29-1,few,CSVEDMVAGSGANVLTF,TGCAGCGTTGAAGATATGGTGGCGGGCTCTGGGGCCAACGTCCTGACTTTC
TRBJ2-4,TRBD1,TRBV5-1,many,CASSSMVLRDRGQAKNIQYF,TGCGCCAGCAGCTCAATGGTGCTGCGGGACAGGGGGCAGGCCAAAAACATTCAGTACTTC
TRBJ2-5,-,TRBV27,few,CASSNPPQETQYF,TGTGCCAGCAGCAACCCACCGCAAGAGACCCAGTACTTC
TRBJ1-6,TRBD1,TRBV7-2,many,CASSLVDGRTGYSPLHF,TGTGCCAGCAGCTTAGTGGATGGCAGGACAGGGTATTCACCCCTCCACTTT
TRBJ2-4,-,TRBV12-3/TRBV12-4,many,CASSSTGGIQYF,TGTGCCAGCAGTTCAACAGGAGGCATTCAGTACTTC
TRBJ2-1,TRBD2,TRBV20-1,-,CSASLWTSGSYNEQFF,TGCAGTGCTAGCCTTTGGACTAGCGGGAGCTACAATGAGCAGTTCTTC
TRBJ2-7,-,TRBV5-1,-,CASSLEVNSYEQYF,TGCGCCAGCAGCTTGGAGGTCAATTCCTACGAGCAGTACTTC
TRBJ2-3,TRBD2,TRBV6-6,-,CASSLLAGDKDTQYF,TGTGCCAGCAGTTTGCTAGCGGGAGATAAAGATACGCAGTATTTT
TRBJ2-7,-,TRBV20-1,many,CSARPRVGEQYF,TGCAGTGCTAGGCCGCGAGTGGGCGAGCAGTACTTC
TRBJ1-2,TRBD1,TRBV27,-,CASSIRQGPFGYTF,TGTGCCAGCAGTATCCGACAGGGCCCCTTTGGCTACACCTTC
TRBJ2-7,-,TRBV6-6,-,CASSYLGQSYEQYF,TGTGCCAGCAGTTACTTAGGGCAGTCCTACGAGCAGTACTTC
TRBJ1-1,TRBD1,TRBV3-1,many,CASSQDKGDTGESTEAFF,TGTGCCAGCAGCCAAGATAAGGGAGATACAGGGGAGAGCACTGAAGCTTTCTTT
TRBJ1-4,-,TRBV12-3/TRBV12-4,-,CASSFIGDVEKLFF,TGTGCCAGCAGTTTTATAGGGGATGTGGAAAAACTGTTTTTT
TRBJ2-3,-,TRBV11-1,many,CASSLAWGADTDTQYF,TGTGCCAGCAGCTTAGCGTGGGGTGCGGACACAGATACGCAGTATTTT
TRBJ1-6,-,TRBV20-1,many,CSARDSGSSYNSPLHF,TGCAGTGCTAGAGATTCCGGGAGCTCCTATAATTCACCCCTCCACTTT
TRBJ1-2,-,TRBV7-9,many,CASSPKVARAEGYTF,TGTGCCAGCAGCCCAAAGGTCGCCAGGGCGGAGGGCTACACCTTC
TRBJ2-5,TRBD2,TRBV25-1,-,CASSWDYHNEQYF,TGTGCCAGCAGTTGGGACTACCACAATGAGCAGTACTTC
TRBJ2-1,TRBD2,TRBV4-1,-,CASRPSGRAHNEQFF,TGCGCCAGCAGACCTAGCGGGAGGGCCCACAATGAGCAGTTCTTC
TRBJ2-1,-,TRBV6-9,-,CASSLPVGASYNEQFF,TGTGCCAGCAGTTTGCCCGTGGGAGCCTCCTACAATGAGCAGTTCTTC
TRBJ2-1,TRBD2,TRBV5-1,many,CASSLIQGLAREQFF,TGCGCCAGCAGCTTGATTCAGGGACTAGCTAGGGAGCAGTTCTTC
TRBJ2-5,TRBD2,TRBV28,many,CASSLGDRGLAGGETQYF,TGTGCCAGCAGTTTGGGGGACCGGGGGCTAGCGGGAGGAGAGACCCAGTACTTC
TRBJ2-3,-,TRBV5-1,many,CASSNAGEGTDTQYF,TGCGCCAGCAGCAATGCTGGCGAGGGGACAGATACGCAGTATTTT
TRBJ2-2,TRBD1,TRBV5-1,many,CASSRLGQPNTGELFF,TGCGCCAGCAGCCGACTGGGACAGCCGAACACCGGGGAGCTGTTTTTT
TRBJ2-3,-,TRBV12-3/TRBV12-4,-,CASSPLLGVTDAQYF,TGTGCCAGCAGTCCACTCCTAGGTGTCACAGATGCGCAGTATTTT
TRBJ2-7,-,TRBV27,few,CASKGLTYEQYF,TGTGCCAGCAAGGGCCTTACCTACGAGCAGTACTTC
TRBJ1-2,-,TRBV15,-,CATSSGQGGYGYTF,TGTGCCACCAGCAGTGGCCAGGGAGGCTATGGCTACACCTTC